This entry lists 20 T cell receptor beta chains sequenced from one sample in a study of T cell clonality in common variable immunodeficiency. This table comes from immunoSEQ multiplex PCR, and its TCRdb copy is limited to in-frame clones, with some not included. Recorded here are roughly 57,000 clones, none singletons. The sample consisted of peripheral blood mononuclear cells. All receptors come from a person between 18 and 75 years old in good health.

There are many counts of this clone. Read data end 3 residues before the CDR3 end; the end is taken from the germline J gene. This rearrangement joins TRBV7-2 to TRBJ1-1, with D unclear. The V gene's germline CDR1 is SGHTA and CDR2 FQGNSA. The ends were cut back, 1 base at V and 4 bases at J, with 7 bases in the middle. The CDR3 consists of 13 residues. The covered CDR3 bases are TGTGCCAGCAGCTTAGTAGGGTTCACTGAA. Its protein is CASSLVGFTE. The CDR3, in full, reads CASSLVGFTEAFF.

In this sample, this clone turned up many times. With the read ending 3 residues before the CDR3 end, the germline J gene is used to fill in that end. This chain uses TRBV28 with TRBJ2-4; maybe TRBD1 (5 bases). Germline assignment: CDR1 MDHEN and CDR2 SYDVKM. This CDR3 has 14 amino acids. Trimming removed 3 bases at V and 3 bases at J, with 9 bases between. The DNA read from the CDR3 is TGTGCCAGCAGTTTGAGGCAGGGCAAAAACATT. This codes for CASSLRQGKNI. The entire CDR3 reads CASSLRQGKNIQYF.

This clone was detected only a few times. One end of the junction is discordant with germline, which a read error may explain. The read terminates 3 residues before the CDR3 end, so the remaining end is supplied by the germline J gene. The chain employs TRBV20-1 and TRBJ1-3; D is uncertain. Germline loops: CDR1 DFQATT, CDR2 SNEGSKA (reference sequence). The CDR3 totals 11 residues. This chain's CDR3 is CSARDFNTIYF. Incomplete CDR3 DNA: TGCAGTGCTAGAGATTTTAACACG.

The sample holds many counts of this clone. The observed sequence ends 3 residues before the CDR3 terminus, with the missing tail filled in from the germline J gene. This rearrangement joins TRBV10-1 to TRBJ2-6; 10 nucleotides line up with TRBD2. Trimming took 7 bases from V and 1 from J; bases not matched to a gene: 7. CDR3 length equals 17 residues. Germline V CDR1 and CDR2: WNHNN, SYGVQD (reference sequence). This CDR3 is CASISSGSFSGANVLTF. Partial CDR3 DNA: TGCGCCAGCATTTCTAGCGGGAGCTTTTCTGGGGCCAACGTC.

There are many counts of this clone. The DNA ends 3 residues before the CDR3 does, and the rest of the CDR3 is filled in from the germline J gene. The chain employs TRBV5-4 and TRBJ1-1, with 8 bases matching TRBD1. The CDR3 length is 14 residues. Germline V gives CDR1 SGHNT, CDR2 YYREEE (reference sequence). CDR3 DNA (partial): TGTGCCAGCACCATCCTCGGGACAGGTAGGGGA. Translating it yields CASTILGTGRG. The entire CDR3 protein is CASTILGTGRGAFF. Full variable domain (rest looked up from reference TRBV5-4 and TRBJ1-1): ETGVTQSPTHLIKTRGQQVTLRCSSQSGHNTVSWYQQALGQGPQFIFQYYREEENGRGNFPPRFSGLQFPNYSSELNVNALELDDSALYLCASTILGTGRGAFFGQGTRLTVV.

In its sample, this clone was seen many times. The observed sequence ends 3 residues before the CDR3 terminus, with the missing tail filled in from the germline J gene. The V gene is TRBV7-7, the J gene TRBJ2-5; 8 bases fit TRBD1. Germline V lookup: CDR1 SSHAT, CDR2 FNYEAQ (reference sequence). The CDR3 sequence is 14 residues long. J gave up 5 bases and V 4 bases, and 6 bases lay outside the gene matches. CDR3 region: CASSSGQGWETQYF. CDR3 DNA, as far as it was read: TGTGCCAGCAGCTCCGGACAGGGCTGGGAGACC. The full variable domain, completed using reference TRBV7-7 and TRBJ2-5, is GAGVSQSPRYKVTKRGQDVTLRCDPISSHATLYWYQQALGQGPEFLTYFNYEAQPDKSGLPSDRFSAERPEGSISTLTIQRTEQRDSAMYRCASSSGQGWETQYFGPGTRLLVL.

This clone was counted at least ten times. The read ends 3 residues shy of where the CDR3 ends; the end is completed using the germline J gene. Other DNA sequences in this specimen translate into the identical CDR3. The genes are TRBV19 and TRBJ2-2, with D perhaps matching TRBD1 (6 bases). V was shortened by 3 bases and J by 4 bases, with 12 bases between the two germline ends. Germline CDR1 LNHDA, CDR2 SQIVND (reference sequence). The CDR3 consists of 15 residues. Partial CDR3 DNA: TGTGCCAGTAGTATGGGCAGGGGAGTCACCGGGGAG. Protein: CASSMGRGVTGE. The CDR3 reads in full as CASSMGRGVTGELFF.

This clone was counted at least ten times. CDR3 DNA, as far as it was read: TGTGCCAGCAGAAAAAGGGGGTCGCGAAATGAG. Its translation is CASRKRGSRNE. The whole CDR3 protein reads CASRKRGSRNEQFF. The chain uses TRBV6-2 or TRBV6-3 and TRBJ2-1; perhaps TRBD1 as D (6 bases). The CDR3 end falls 3 residues outside the read, so it is completed with the germline J gene. This CDR3 comprises 14 residues. The germline V gene encodes CDR1 MNHEY and CDR2 SVGEGT. The V end lost 6 bases, the J end lost 7 bases, and 16 bases lay between the germline ends.

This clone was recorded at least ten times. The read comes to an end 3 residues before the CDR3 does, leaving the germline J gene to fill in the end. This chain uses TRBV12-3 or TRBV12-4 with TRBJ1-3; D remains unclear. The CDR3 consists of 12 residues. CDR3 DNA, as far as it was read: TGTGCCAGCAGACCCCCCGAGACTCCT. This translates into CASRPPETP. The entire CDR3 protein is CASRPPETPIYF.

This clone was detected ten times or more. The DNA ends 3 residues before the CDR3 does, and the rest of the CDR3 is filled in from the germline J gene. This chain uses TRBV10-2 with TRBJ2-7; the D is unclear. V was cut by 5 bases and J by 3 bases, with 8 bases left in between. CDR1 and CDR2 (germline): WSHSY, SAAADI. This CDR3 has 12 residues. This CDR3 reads CASSRPGYEQYF. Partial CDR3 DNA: TGCGCCAGCAGTAGACCAGGCTACGAG.

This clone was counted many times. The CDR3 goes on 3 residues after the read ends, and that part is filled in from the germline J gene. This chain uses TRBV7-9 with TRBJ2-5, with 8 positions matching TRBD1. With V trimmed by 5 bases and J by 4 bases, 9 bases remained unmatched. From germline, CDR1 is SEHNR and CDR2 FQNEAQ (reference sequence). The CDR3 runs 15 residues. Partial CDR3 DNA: TGTGCCAGCAGCCCAGGACAGGGAGTATCAGAGACC. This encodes CASSPGQGVSET. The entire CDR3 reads CASSPGQGVSETQYF.

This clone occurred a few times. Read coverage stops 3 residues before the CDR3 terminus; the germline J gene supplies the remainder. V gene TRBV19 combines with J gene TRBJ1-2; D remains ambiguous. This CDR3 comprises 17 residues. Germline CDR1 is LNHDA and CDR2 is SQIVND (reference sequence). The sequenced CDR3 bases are TGTGCCAGTAGTATAGATCCTAGCGGGAGGGCCGCTGGTGAC. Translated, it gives CASSIDPSGRAAGD. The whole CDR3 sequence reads CASSIDPSGRAAGDYTF.

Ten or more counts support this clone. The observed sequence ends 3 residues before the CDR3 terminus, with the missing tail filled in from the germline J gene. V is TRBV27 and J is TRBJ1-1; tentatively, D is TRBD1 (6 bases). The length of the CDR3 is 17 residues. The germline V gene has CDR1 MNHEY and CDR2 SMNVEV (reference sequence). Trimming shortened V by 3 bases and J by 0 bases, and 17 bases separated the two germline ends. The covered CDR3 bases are TGTGCCAGCAGTTTCCTGCAGGGGAGTCATATGAACACTGAA. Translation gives CASSFLQGSHMNTE. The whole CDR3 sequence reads CASSFLQGSHMNTEAFF.

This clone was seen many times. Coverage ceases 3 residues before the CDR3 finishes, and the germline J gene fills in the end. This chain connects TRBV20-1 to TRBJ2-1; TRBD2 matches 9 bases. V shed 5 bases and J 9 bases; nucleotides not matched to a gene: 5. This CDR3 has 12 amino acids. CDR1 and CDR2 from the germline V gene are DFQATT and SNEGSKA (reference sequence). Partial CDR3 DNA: TGCAGTGCTGAGCGGGAGGTCCTTGAG. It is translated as CSAEREVLE. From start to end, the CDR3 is CSAEREVLEQFF.

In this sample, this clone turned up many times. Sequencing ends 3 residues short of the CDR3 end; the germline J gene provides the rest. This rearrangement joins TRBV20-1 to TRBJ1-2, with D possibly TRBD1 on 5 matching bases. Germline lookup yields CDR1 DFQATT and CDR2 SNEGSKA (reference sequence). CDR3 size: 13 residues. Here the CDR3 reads CSAWGTGNYGYTF. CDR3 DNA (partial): TGCAGCGCCTGGGGGACTGGTAACTATGGC.

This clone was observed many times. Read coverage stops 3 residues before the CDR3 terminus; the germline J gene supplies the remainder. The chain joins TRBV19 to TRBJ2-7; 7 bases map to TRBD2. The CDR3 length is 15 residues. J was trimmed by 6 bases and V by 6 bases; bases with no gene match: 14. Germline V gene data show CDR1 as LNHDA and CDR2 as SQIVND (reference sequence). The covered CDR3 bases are TGTGCCAGTAGCCGAAGACTGGACTCGGGGGGCGAG. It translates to CASSRRLDSGGE. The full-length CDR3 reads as CASSRRLDSGGEQYF.

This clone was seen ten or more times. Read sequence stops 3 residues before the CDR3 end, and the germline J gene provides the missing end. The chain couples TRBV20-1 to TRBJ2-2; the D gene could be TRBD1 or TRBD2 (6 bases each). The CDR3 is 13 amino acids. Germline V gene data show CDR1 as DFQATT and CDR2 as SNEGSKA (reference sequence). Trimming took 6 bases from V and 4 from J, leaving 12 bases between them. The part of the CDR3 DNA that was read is TGCAGTGCCTCTGGAGGGGGCACCGGGGAG. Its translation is CSASGGGTGE. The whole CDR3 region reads CSASGGGTGELFF.

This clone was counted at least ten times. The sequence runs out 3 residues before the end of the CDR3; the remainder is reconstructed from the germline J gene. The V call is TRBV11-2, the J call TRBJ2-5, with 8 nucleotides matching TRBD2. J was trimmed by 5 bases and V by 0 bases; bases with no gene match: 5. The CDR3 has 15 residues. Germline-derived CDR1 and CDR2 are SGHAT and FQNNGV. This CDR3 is CASSLEAGARETQYF. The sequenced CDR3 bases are TGTGCCAGCAGCTTAGAAGCGGGGGCTAGGGAGACC. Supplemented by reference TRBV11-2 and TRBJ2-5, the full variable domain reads EAGVAQSPRYKIIEKRQSVAFWCNPISGHATLYWYQQILGQGPKLLIQFQNNGVVDDSQLPKDRFSAERLKGVDSTLKIQPAKLEDSAVYLCASSLEAGARETQYFGPGTRLLVL.

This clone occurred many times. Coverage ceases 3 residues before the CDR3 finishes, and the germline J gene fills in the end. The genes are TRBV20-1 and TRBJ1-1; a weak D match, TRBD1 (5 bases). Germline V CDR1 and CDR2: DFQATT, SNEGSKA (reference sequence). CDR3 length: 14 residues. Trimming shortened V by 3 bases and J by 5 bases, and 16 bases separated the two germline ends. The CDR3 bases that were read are TGCAGTGCTAGGGTCGGGGGTGGATTGACTGAA. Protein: CSARVGGGLTE. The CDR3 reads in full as CSARVGGGLTEAFF.

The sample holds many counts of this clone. This chain's CDR3 is CASSLRGGRRDTQYF. CDR3 DNA, as far as it was read: TGTGCCAGCAGCTTAAGGGGGGGACGTAGGGATACG. J is TRBJ2-3 and V is TRBV7-9, with D tentatively TRBD2 (7 bases). The read falls 3 residues short of the CDR3 end, and the missing part is taken from the germline J gene. The V end lost 2 bases, the J end lost 6 bases, and 15 bases lay between the germline ends. Germline V gives CDR1 SEHNR, CDR2 FQNEAQ (reference sequence). CDR3 length equals 15 residues.